These T cell receptor beta chains were read from a single sample in a study of shared clonotypes between healthy human individuals. Measured with immunoSEQ multiplex PCR; TCRdb has only the in-frame clones, and not every one. The sample holds about 2 million clones, roughly 94% seen once. The material sequenced was naive CD8+ T cells sorted from blood. The receptors originated from a man between 18 and 35 years old in good health. CDR3s leave out the opening cysteine and the closing phenylalanine or tryptophan. Expanded clones are given a class, and other clones once, few, many or no size at all.

V: TRBV5-6; size: -; J: TRBJ1-3; CDR3: ASAPWGFGNTIY
V: TRBV29-1; size: -; J: TRBJ2-6; CDR3: SVTGSGANVLT
V: TRBV29-1; size: -; J: TRBJ2-3; CDR3: SVDSGVTDTQY
V: TRBV6-1; size: -; J: TRBJ2-1; CDR3: ASSVWGSNNEQF
V: TRBV7-2; size: -; J: TRBJ1-1; CDR3: ASSPRQGRMNTEAF
V: TRBV5-1; size: -; J: TRBJ2-2; CDR3: ASSLGYRLNTGELF
V: TRBV28; size: -; J: TRBJ2-1; CDR3: ASSPHSEGADNEQF
V: TRBV28; size: -; J: TRBJ2-7; CDR3: ASSFSGGEQY
V: TRBV6-5; size: -; J: TRBJ1-1; CDR3: ASSDWTGQHTEAF
V: TRBV7-8; size: -; J: TRBJ2-3; CDR3: ASSLSMGLAFDTQY
V: TRBV27; size: -; J: TRBJ2-7; CDR3: ASSLGTSGEQY
V: TRBV7-8; size: -; J: TRBJ2-1; CDR3: ASSPALASGGVYNEQF
V: TRBV4-1; size: -; J: TRBJ1-4; CDR3: ASSAVRQNEKLF
V: TRBV4-1; size: -; J: TRBJ2-7; CDR3: ASSHKLAEVYEQY
V: TRBV10-2; size: -; J: TRBJ1-6; CDR3: ASSGGTGYNSPLH
V: TRBV29-1; size: -; J: TRBJ2-1; CDR3: SVSPGQGSYNEQF
V: TRBV7-9; size: -; J: TRBJ2-3; CDR3: ASSGEDGAGDTQY
V: TRBV19; size: -; J: TRBJ2-7; CDR3: ASSMVGYEQY
V: TRBV11-2; size: -; J: TRBJ2-2; CDR3: ASSLAGSLHTGELF
V: TRBV11-3; size: -; J: TRBJ2-3; CDR3: ASSPKSGLAGAHTDTQY
V: TRBV11-2; size: once; J: TRBJ2-1; CDR3: ASSLWREDNEQF
V: TRBV4-3; size: -; J: TRBJ2-7; CDR3: ASSPDDGSTYEQY
V: TRBV29-1; size: -; J: TRBJ2-5; CDR3: SVVGADPHTETQY
V: TRBV14; size: -; J: TRBJ1-1; CDR3: ASSLQGGNTEAF
V: TRBV2; size: -; J: TRBJ1-1; CDR3: ASSEQNTEAF
V: TRBV13; size: -; J: TRBJ2-2; CDR3: ATQTGNTGELF
V: TRBV27; size: -; J: TRBJ2-3; CDR3: ASSGKTSFLTDTQY
V: TRBV7-2; size: few; J: TRBJ1-1; CDR3: ASSLEDVVWLEAF
V: TRBV28; size: -; J: TRBJ1-1; CDR3: ASSSLTGFSTEAF
V: TRBV2; size: -; J: TRBJ2-4; CDR3: ASRGIGVVNIQY
V: TRBV4-2; size: -; J: TRBJ2-1; CDR3: ASSQDSHEQF
V: TRBV27; size: once; J: TRBJ1-1; CDR3: ASSPQGPLPNTEAF
V: TRBV28; size: -; J: TRBJ2-3; CDR3: ASGLRGAADTQY
V: TRBV5-4; size: -; J: TRBJ2-3; CDR3: ASRGAGLAGPDTQY
V: TRBV6-6; size: -; J: TRBJ1-4; CDR3: ASSYSGQQNEKLF
V: TRBV28; size: -; J: TRBJ2-2; CDR3: ASSSTGGNGELF
V: TRBV28; size: -; J: TRBJ2-1; CDR3: ASTLDTGGGYNEQF
V: TRBV19; size: -; J: TRBJ1-1; CDR3: ASSIAGENTEAF
V: TRBV27; size: -; J: TRBJ1-2; CDR3: ASSLRGQWYGYT
V: TRBV28; size: -; J: TRBJ1-3; CDR3: ASSTPRQWDSGNTIY
V: TRBV6-5; size: -; J: TRBJ1-1; CDR3: ASSYGVPAEAF
V: TRBV18; size: -; J: TRBJ2-7; CDR3: ASSLPDEYEQY
V: TRBV18; size: -; J: TRBJ2-3; CDR3: ASSPWDRVPDTQY
V: TRBV5-1; size: -; J: TRBJ2-7; CDR3: ASSKGLANYEQY
V: TRBV6-5; size: few; J: TRBJ1-1; CDR3: ASSYWGEGFSEAF
V: TRBV5-6; size: -; J: TRBJ1-2; CDR3: ASSAGPANYGYT
V: TRBV11-2; size: -; J: TRBJ1-1; CDR3: ASSLKGAVNTEAF
V: TRBV30; size: -; J: TRBJ2-2; CDR3: AWSVLLGVGTGELF
V: TRBV5-1; size: -; J: TRBJ2-7; CDR3: ASSHPGQGLYEQY
V: TRBV5-6; size: -; J: TRBJ2-2; CDR3: ASSPAAGATGELF
V: TRBV10-2; size: -; J: TRBJ2-5; CDR3: ASSDPRGGQETQY
V: TRBV7-2; size: -; J: TRBJ2-5; CDR3: ASSHWDGQETQY
V: TRBV7-9; size: -; J: TRBJ2-7; CDR3: ASSQTRTAAYEQY
V: TRBV7-9; size: -; J: TRBJ2-7; CDR3: ASSFQGVNEQY
V: TRBV6-1; size: -; J: TRBJ1-1; CDR3: ASSLVRDPGTEAF
V: TRBV2; size: -; J: TRBJ2-2; CDR3: ASWGQISVTGELF
V: TRBV9; size: -; J: TRBJ2-1; CDR3: ASSDLLAPNEQF
V: TRBV4-1; size: -; J: TRBJ2-5; CDR3: ASSQLGEETQY
V: TRBV6-6; size: -; J: TRBJ1-2; CDR3: ASSYGQSNYGYT